This T cell receptor (beta chain) was captured by sequencing in a study of regulatory T cells in long-lasting Graves disease. Relying on iRepertoire HTBI primers and Arm-PCR of CDR3 regions, the team built TCR beta libraries. Per the authors' pipeline: Across samples, 62 TRBV and some 14 TRBJ segments were found. In TCRdb, the multiplex PCR reads were re-called with MiXCR into one record per CDR3 protein. These V and J calls originate from TCRdb's pipeline instead of the authors' own analysis. The sample carries under 450,000 distinct CDR3 sequences, 20% to 30% recorded once. Time point noted: persistent/refractory GD, antithyroid drugs over 5 years with positive TRAb. PBMC-derived RNA was used for the TCR library. The CDR3 covers 16 residues. V shed 3 bases and J shed 1 base, with 16 bases lying between them. Germline values: CDR1 SGHKS, CDR2 YYEKEE (reference sequence).

This TCR was recovered from a female donor with Graves disease. The sample here was peripheral blood mononuclear cells (PBMCs), taken when the disease was refractory, from a patient treated with antithyroid drugs. V gene TRBV5-5 combines with J gene TRBJ2-5; D uncertain. Written as DNA, the CDR3 is TGTGCCAGCAGCTCTGTTAAGGCCTGGGCCCAAGAGACCCAGTACTTC. This encodes CASSSVKAWAQETQYF.